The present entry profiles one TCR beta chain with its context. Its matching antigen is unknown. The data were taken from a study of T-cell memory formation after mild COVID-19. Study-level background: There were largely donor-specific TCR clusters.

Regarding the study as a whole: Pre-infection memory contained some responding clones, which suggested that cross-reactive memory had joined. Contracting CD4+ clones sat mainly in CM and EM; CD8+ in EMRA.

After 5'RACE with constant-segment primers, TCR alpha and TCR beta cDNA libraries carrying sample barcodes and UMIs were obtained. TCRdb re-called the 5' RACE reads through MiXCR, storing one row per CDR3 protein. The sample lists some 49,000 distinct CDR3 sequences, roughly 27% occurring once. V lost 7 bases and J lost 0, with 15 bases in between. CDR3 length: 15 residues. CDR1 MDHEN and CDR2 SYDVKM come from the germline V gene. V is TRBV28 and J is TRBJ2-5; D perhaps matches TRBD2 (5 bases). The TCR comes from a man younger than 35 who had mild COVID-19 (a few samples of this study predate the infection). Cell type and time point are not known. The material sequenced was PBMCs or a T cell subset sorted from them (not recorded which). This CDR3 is CASNPTFGNQETQYF. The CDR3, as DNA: TGTGCCAGCAACCCGACATTCGGGAACCAAGAGACCCAGTACTTC.